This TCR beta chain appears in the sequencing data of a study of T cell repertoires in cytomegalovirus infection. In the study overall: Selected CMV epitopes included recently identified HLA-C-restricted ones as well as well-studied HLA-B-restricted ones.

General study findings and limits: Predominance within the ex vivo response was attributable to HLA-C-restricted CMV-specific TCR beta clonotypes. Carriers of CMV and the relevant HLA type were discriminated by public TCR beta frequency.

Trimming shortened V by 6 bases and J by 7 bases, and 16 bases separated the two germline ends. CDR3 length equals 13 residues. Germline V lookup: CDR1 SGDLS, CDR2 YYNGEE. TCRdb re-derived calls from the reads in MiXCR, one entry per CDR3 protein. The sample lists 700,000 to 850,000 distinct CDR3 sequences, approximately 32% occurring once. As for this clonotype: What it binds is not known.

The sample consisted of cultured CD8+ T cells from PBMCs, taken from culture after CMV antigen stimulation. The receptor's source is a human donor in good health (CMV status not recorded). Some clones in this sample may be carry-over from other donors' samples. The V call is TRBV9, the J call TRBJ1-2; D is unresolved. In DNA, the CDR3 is TGTGCCAGCACCGAAGGCTTCCCATCTGGCTACACCTTC. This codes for CASTEGFPSGYTF. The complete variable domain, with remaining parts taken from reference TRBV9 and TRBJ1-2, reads DSGVTQTPKHLITATGQRVTLRCSPRSGDLSVYWYQQSLDQGLQFLIQYYNGEERAKGNILERFSAQQFPDLHSELNLSSLELGDSALYFCASTEGFPSGYTFGSGTRLTVV.